Below, one TCR beta chain is given with its context. Antigen: not known. Primers: 60 Vbeta forward and 13 Jbeta reverse. Only in-frame clones appear in the TCRdb table, and some are missing; sequencing was by immunoSEQ multiplex PCR. This table has under 60,000 clones, around 80% appearing once. This specimen comes from a study of cytomegalovirus exposure and HLA in healthy donors. Study-wide results and caveats: The authors confirmed in vitro that three CMV-associated chains were specific for CMV antigens.

CDR3 size: 15 residues. V lost 4 bases to trimming and J lost 0 bases, with 13 bases between them. In germline, CDR1 is SGHNT, CDR2 YYREEE (reference sequence). This clonotype originated in a man aged 45-65 years in good health and CMV-seronegative. Sequenced sample: PBMCs. The chain couples TRBV5-4 to TRBJ1-2; no clear D. The CDR3 loop is CASSRSFGANYGYTF. The CDR3 region has the DNA TGTGCCAGCAGCAGATCCTTTGGAGCTAACTATGGCTACACCTTC.